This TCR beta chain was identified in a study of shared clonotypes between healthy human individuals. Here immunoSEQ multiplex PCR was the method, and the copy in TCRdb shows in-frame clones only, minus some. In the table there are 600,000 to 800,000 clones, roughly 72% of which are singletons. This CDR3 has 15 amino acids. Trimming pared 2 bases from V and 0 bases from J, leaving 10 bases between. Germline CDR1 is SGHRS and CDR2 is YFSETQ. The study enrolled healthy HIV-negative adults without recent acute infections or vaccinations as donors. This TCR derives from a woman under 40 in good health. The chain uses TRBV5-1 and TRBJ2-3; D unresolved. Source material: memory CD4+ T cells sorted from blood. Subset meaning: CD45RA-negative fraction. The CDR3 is CASSLQQPSTDTQYF. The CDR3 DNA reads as TGCGCCAGCAGCTTACAGCAGCCTAGCACAGATACGCAGTATTTT.